These 3 T cell receptor beta chains originate from one sample sequenced in a study of shared clonotypes between healthy human individuals. Sequenced by immunoSEQ multiplex PCR; TCRdb stores in-frame clones only, minus some. The repertoire holds 2 million to 2.5 million clones, with approximately 96% as singletons. The specimen was naive CD4+ T cells sorted from blood. The sample's subset: CD45RA+ positively selected. The source is a man between 18 and 35 years old in good health.

V gene TRBV6-6 combines with J gene TRBJ1-6; 7 bases fit TRBD1. The CDR3 length is 15 residues. V gave up 0 bases and J gave up 9 bases; unmatched junction bases: 5. The germline gives CDR1 MNHNY, CDR2 SVGAGI (reference sequence). The CDR3 DNA follows: TGTGCCAGCAGTTACTCGAAGACAGGGCGTTCACCCCTCCACTTT. Translation: CASSYSKTGRSPLHF.

A word on this clone: This sample also contains other DNA sequences that code for the same CDR3. The chain couples TRBV5-1 to TRBJ2-3, with TRBD1 identical over 9 bases. V lost 3 bases and J lost 1; bases outside the gene matches: 6. The CDR3 consists of 16 residues. Germline V gene sequence: CDR1 SGHRS, CDR2 YFSETQ. CDR3 sequence (DNA): TGCGCCAGCAGCTCCGGGACAGGGTTAGGCACAGATACGCAGTATTTT. It translates to CASSSGTGLGTDTQYF. The full variable domain, with the rest looked up from reference TRBV5-1 and TRBJ2-3, is KAGVTQTPRYLIKTRGQQVTLSCSPISGHRSVSWYQQTPGQGLQFLFEYFSETQRNKGNFPGRFSGRQFSNSRSEMNVSTLELGDSALYLCASSSGTGLGTDTQYFGPGTRLTVL.

V and J are TRBV28 and TRBJ2-3, with TRBD1 matching over 9 bases. V gave up 6 bases and J gave up 3 bases; unmatched junction bases: 4. There are 14 residues in the CDR3. The germline V gene has CDR1 MDHEN and CDR2 SYDVKM. The CDR3 spells CASSTGQGTDTQYF. In DNA form, the CDR3 reads TGTGCCAGCAGCACCGGACAGGGGACAGATACGCAGTATTTT.